This section outlines one TCR beta chain sequence together with its context. Its antigen is unidentified. The record originates from a study of T cell responses to AZD1222 COVID-19 vaccine. Study outcomes and limitations: Scientists sampled the repertoires only once the peak T cell response had passed. Spike-specific TCR breadth and depth were elevated following two AZD1222 doses. The study identified only five to seven AZD1222 recipients as seropositive at baseline. Regions 160-218 and 743-854 held dominance among vaccine-associated CD4 TCRs, which spanned spike.

CDR1 and CDR2 from the germline V gene are SGHVS and FNYEAQ. The CDR3 contains 13 residues. V was cut by 5 bases and J by 5 bases, with 10 bases left in between. Repertoires were generated with immunoSEQ multiplex PCR, while TCRdb's copy carries only in-frame clones and drops some. The sample contains 100,000 to 150,000 clones, roughly nine tenths of which appear only once. The receptor was isolated from an adult in good health. The sample was peripheral blood, taken on day 0 of AZD1222 vaccination. The chain has TRBV7-6 and TRBJ1-5; D ambiguous. The CDR3: CASSPARDQPQHF. The DNA of the CDR3 is TGTGCCAGCAGCCCAGCCCGGGATCAGCCCCAGCATTTT.